The 10 T cell receptor beta chains given below trace back to one sample, sequenced in a study of CD8 T cells in Susac syndrome. Random hexamers served to reverse transcribe roughly 0.45 to 1 ug RNA. MiXCR, applied by TCRdb to the immunoSEQ multiplex PCR reads, yields one record per CDR3 protein. The sample includes more than 100,000 distinct CDR3 sequences, 96% seen only once; the top ten take over 0.12%. Source material: CD4+ T cells from PBMCs. These receptors came from a human donor with Susac syndrome.

The chain has TRBV6-2 or TRBV6-3 and TRBJ2-7, with D possibly TRBD2 on 5 matching bases. The CDR3 covers 12 residues. Trimming took off 2 bases at V and 7 bases at J, with 9 bases between the two ends. Germline CDR1 is MNHEY and CDR2 is SVGEGT. CDR3 sequence: CASSYPRVEQYF. Written as DNA, the CDR3 is TGTGCCAGCAGTTACCCGCGGGTTGAGCAGTACTTC.

V is TRBV4-1 and J is TRBJ2-3; D not resolved. The length of the CDR3 is 16 residues. CDR1 is MGHRA, CDR2 YSYEKL, per germline. Trimming left V 0 bases short and J 2 bases short, with 12 bases between. The CDR3 protein is CASSQDLLKTTDTQYF. CDR3 nucleotide sequence: TGCGCCAGCAGCCAAGATCTCCTCAAAACCACAGATACGCAGTATTTT.

The chain is built from TRBV6-1 and TRBJ1-2; a possible D gene is TRBD1 (5 bases). Germline CDR1 is MNHNS and CDR2 is SASEGT. Trimming pared 6 bases from V and 5 bases from J, leaving 16 bases between. The CDR3 has 14 amino acids. CDR3 protein: CASSPGAAGYGYTF. Written as DNA, the CDR3 is TGTGCCAGCAGCCCCGGGGCCGCAGGGTATGGCTACACCTTC.

The J gene is TRBJ1-3, the V gene TRBV4-1, with a possible D match to TRBD1 (5 bases). V lost 1 base and J 0 bases, leaving 10 bases between the germline ends. The CDR3 totals 16 residues. Germline assignment: CDR1 MGHRA and CDR2 YSYEKL. The CDR3 sequence is CASSQARQNSGNTIYF. The CDR3 region has the DNA TGCGCCAGCAGCCAAGCAAGACAGAACTCTGGAAACACCATATATTTT.

The rearrangement links TRBV7-2 to TRBJ2-7, with TRBD1 as a possible D gene (6 bases). Germline loops: CDR1 SGHTA, CDR2 FQGNSA. V lost 6 bases, J lost 3 bases, and 18 bases lay in between. The CDR3 consists of 15 residues. This CDR3 is CASSQGHYGYYEQYF. CDR3 nucleotide sequence: TGTGCCAGCAGTCAGGGGCACTACGGGTACTACGAGCAGTACTTC.

The V gene is TRBV18, the J gene TRBJ1-5; 8 bases align to TRBD1. The CDR3 has 16 residues. The J segment lost 7 bases and the V segment lost 0 bases, leaving 8 bases of the junction unmatched. Germline lookup yields CDR1 KGHSH and CDR2 LQKENI. The DNA for the CDR3 is TGTGCCAGCTCACCACCGGGACAGGCCTGGGGGCAGCCCCAGCATTTT. Residues: CASSPPGQAWGQPQHF.

This chain links TRBV20-1 with TRBJ2-3; TRBD2 matches 8 bases. This CDR3 comprises 15 residues. Trimming at V came to 5 bases and at J to 0 bases, leaving 7 bases not matched to a gene. Germline V CDR1 and CDR2: DFQATT, SNEGSKA (reference sequence). The CDR3 DNA follows: TGCAGTGCTTTTACCGGGACTAGGAGCACAGATACGCAGTATTTT. It encodes CSAFTGTRSTDTQYF.

The chain employs TRBV29-1 and TRBJ2-5; no clear D. CDR3 size: 12 residues. Germline-derived CDR1 and CDR2 are SQVTM and ANQGSEA. The V gene lost 6 bases and the J gene lost 5 bases, with 13 bases spanning the gap. The CDR3 nucleotides are TGCAGCGTAGCAGGTATCGGCGAGACCCAGTACTTC. Its protein product is CSVAGIGETQYF.

The chain combines TRBV11-2 with TRBJ2-1; 8 bases are a match to TRBD2. The V gene's germline CDR1 is SGHAT and CDR2 FQNNGV. The CDR3 covers 16 residues. With 1 base clipped from V and 4 bases from J, the junction kept 6 bases outside the gene matches. CDR3 region: CASSLVYQREYNEQFF. CDR3 sequence (DNA): TGTGCCAGCAGCTTAGTGTACCAGCGGGAGTACAATGAGCAGTTCTTC.

The rearrangement links TRBV19 to TRBJ1-5; 8 nucleotides agree with TRBD1. V lost 5 bases and J lost 2; bases outside the gene matches: 11. The CDR3 has 17 amino acids. Germline CDR1 reads LNHDA; CDR2 reads SQIVND (reference sequence). This CDR3 is CASSLQGGSWGNQPQHF. The CDR3 bases are TGTGCCAGTAGTCTACAGGGGGGCTCATGGGGCAATCAGCCCCAGCATTTT.